This T cell receptor beta chain was identified during a study of cytomegalovirus exposure and HLA in healthy donors. Study-wide results and caveats: No immune exposure information besides CMV serostatus was available. Most TCR sequences were rare, but some public TCRs occurred in many donors.

In regard to this clone: Its antigen is as yet unknown.

PCR employed 60 Vbeta and 13 Jbeta primers. Sequencing was performed with immunoSEQ multiplex PCR; in TCRdb, only in-frame clones are kept and a portion is missing. The data show 100,000 to 150,000 clones, 65% to 75% seen once. Sequenced input: PBMCs. The TCR was taken from a man aged 35 to 55 in good health and CMV-seropositive.

CDR3 in amino acids: CASSLGDRGRYEQYF. As DNA, the CDR3 is TGTGCCAGCAGCTTAGGAGACAGGGGGCGGTACGAGCAGTACTTC. The chain employs TRBV7-9 and TRBJ2-7; 10 bases are a match to TRBD1. In germline, CDR1 is SEHNR, CDR2 FQNEAQ (reference sequence). J was trimmed by 4 bases and V by 1 base; bases with no gene match: 4. The CDR3 length is 15 residues.